This is a list of T cell receptor beta chains from one sample in a study of shared clonotypes between healthy human individuals. Sequenced by immunoSEQ multiplex PCR; TCRdb stores in-frame clones only, minus some. This repertoire shows 2 million to 2.5 million clones, more than 90% found once; its top ten account for over 0.1%. Sequenced material: naive CD4+ T cells sorted from blood. The receptors come from a man aged 18 to 29 in good health. CDR3s include the opening cysteine and the closing phenylalanine or tryptophan. Clone size is stated in some rows and not others, as once, few, many or a class when expanded.

V gene	clone size	J gene	CDR3 protein
TRBV6-1	.	TRBJ1-5	CASTHREGNQPQHF
TRBV6-5	.	TRBJ1-3	CASSSGPGNTIYF
TRBV19	.	TRBJ2-3	CASSIAVRKNADTQYF
TRBV6-5	.	TRBJ1-3	CASSSGQGSSGNTIYF
TRBV30	.	TRBJ1-6	CAWSVRQTPLSPLHF
TRBV5-1	.	TRBJ2-3	CASSDTIAGIGTQYF
TRBV5-1	few	TRBJ1-3	CASSIDGGTGNTIYF
TRBV7-8	few	TRBJ1-6	CASSLLPSPLHF
TRBV6-5	once	TRBJ2-1	CASTQGVAGGQEQFF
TRBV7-2	.	TRBJ2-1	CASSTPGGGLNEQFF
TRBV5-1	.	TRBJ1-2	CASSPGTEGFGYGYTF
TRBV6-1	.	TRBJ1-1	CASSAQGNTEAFF
TRBV5-1	.	TRBJ2-1	CASSFRDRDYNEQFF
TRBV5-6	.	TRBJ2-7	CASSRIWEGLPYEQYF
TRBV30	.	TRBJ1-4	CAWSHQGGEKLFF
TRBV7-2	.	TRBJ2-7	CASSLVPGYEQYF
TRBV20-1	.	TRBJ1-2	CSAGADGYTF
TRBV7-2	.	TRBJ1-4	CASSYEGRRDEKLFF
TRBV4-1	.	TRBJ2-7	CASSQGYSLATPAYEQYF
TRBV2	once	TRBJ2-5	CASSDFVVQETQYF
TRBV29-1	.	TRBJ2-7	CSAFQSSLPYEQYF
TRBV4-1	.	TRBJ2-3	CASSQDFGLSSDTQYF
TRBV29-1	.	TRBJ1-1	CSVAGKLMNTEAFF
TRBV28	.	TRBJ2-7	CASRPVSYYEQYF
TRBV19	.	TRBJ1-1	CASSIDHRGTEAFF
TRBV6-5	.	TRBJ2-5	CASAQYFQETQYF
TRBV28	.	TRBJ1-5	CASRPEQQPQHF
TRBV28	few	TRBJ1-6	CASSQGQRGDSPLHF
TRBV4-1	.	TRBJ1-2	CASSQGQGDLNYGYTF
TRBV6-6	.	TRBJ2-7	CASGIYEQYF
TRBV30	.	.	CAWSVLSGWDYEQYF
TRBV7-9	.	TRBJ1-4	CASSLVEGRLFF
TRBV7-9	once	TRBJ2-7	CASMGTAYEQYF
TRBV6-1	once	TRBJ1-5	CASIGDYSNQPQHF
TRBV21-1	.	TRBJ1-6	CASSKEGSPMSSPLHF
TRBV28	.	TRBJ2-1	CASSILSQGSTYNEQFF
TRBV6-5	.	TRBJ2-3	CASSVGDLNTDTQYF
TRBV7-2	.	TRBJ2-1	CASSQRTSGVSYNEQFF
TRBV6-1	.	TRBJ1-1	CASSDNRWDRGGSTEAFF
TRBV5-1	.	TRBJ1-1	CASSNVGDNTEAFF
TRBV30	.	TRBJ2-5	CAWSQGGRETQYF
TRBV19	.	TRBJ1-1	CASSTAGTANTEAFF
TRBV10-3	.	TRBJ2-7	CAISEFAGETYEQYF
TRBV29-1	.	TRBJ2-1	CSVQRLDNEQFF